The 13 T cell receptor beta chains presented below share a single source sample, sequenced in a study of blood T cell repertoires in COVID-19. Measured with immunoSEQ multiplex PCR; TCRdb has only the in-frame clones, and not every one. Of 70,000 to 80,000 clones detected, 85% to 95% appear once; the ten largest clones hold 4.5% to 5.5%. Sequenced: peripheral blood. These receptors were taken from an older woman with active COVID-19.

In its sample, this clone was seen once. The J gene is TRBJ1-4, the V gene TRBV6-1; TRBD1 is a possible D gene (5 bases). This CDR3 is 16 amino acids long. V lost 1 base and J 2 bases, leaving 11 bases between the germline ends. Germline loops: CDR1 MNHNS, CDR2 SASEGT. The CDR3 DNA is TGTGCCAGCAGTGAAGTCCCCAGGGCTACTAATGAAAAACTGTTTTTT. This gives the protein CASSEVPRATNEKLFF.

The gene calls are TRBV18 and TRBJ2-7; D possibly corresponds to TRBD1 (6 bases). Trimming shortened V by 3 bases and J by 5 bases, and 14 bases separated the two germline ends. CDR3 length equals 14 residues. The germline CDR1 and CDR2 sequences are KGHSH and LQKENI. The CDR3 loop is CASSPRDMRNEQYF. Here the CDR3 DNA reads TGTGCCAGCTCACCTCGGGACATGAGAAACGAGCAGTACTTC.

This clone was seen just once. The V call is TRBV5-6, the J call TRBJ1-5; the D is unclear. The CDR3 covers 15 residues. Trimming removed 1 base at V and 7 bases at J, with 15 bases between. Germline V gene sequence: CDR1 SGHDT, CDR2 YYEEEE. The CDR3 DNA follows: TGTGCCAGCAGCTTGTTTGGGGTTTCTAGCCAGCCCCAGCATTTT. It encodes CASSLFGVSSQPQHF.

The CDR3 is CASSPTGTSYEQYF. CDR3 sequence (DNA): TGTGCCAGCAGCCCCACCGGGACTAGCTACGAGCAGTACTTC. The chain links TRBV7-2 to TRBJ2-7, with 8 bases lining up with TRBD2. J lost 3 bases, V lost 5 bases, and 6 bases had no gene match. CDR1 SGHTA and CDR2 FQGNSA come from the germline V gene. This CDR3 is built from 14 residues.

This rearrangement joins TRBV19 to TRBJ1-4, with 8 bases fitting TRBD1. V shed 5 bases, J shed 0 bases, and the junction held 5 bases outside the gene matches. CDR1 LNHDA and CDR2 SQIVND come from the germline V gene (reference sequence). The CDR3 extends over 16 amino acids. The CDR3 nucleotides read TGTGCCAGTAGTCCGGGACAGGTTGCAACTAATGAAAAACTGTTTTTT. It encodes CASSPGQVATNEKLFF.

The chain links TRBV19 to TRBJ2-2; D is perhaps TRBD2 (5 bases). Deletions cut 7 bases from V and 6 bases from J, with 15 bases between. This CDR3 spans 14 amino acids. Germline-derived CDR1 and CDR2 are LNHDA and SQIVND (reference sequence). CDR3 sequence (DNA): TGTGCCAGTACCGGGAAGGACGGCGCCGGGGAGCTGTTTTTT. This translates into CASTGKDGAGELFF.

The gene calls are TRBV11-2 and TRBJ2-3; 7 nucleotides match TRBD2. Germline V gene data show CDR1 as SGHAT and CDR2 as FQNNGV. This CDR3 is built from 13 residues. The V segment lost 1 base and the J segment 11 bases; nucleotides outside the gene matches: 6. Written as DNA, the CDR3 is TGTGCCAGCAGCTTAGCGGGAGGCCGGGGGCAGTATTTT. Its translation is CASSLAGGRGQYF.

The V and J genes are TRBV9 and TRBJ1-2, with D possibly being TRBD1 (6 bases). CDR3 size: 16 residues. Germline CDR1 reads SGDLS; CDR2 reads YYNGEE. V was clipped by 2 bases and J by 3 bases, with 17 bases between them. The CDR3 DNA reads TGTGCCAGCAGCGTCAGGAAGGGGGATTTGGACTATGGCTACACCTTC. It is translated as CASSVRKGDLDYGYTF. The full variable domain, its missing parts supplied by reference TRBV9 and TRBJ1-2, is DSGVTQTPKHLITATGQRVTLRCSPRSGDLSVYWYQQSLDQGLQFLIQYYNGEERAKGNILERFSAQQFPDLHSELNLSSLELGDSALYFCASSVRKGDLDYGYTFGSGTRLTVV.

The chain joins TRBV28 to TRBJ1-6, with D possibly being TRBD1 (6 bases). CDR1 is MDHEN, CDR2 SYDVKM, per germline. Trimming pared 5 bases from V and 7 bases from J, leaving 18 bases between. The CDR3 has 16 residues. The CDR3 DNA reads as TGTGCCAGCAGTCTTCTCCTGGGAGGGGGGAATTCACCCCTCCACTTT. This translates into CASSLLLGGGNSPLHF.

V and J are TRBV10-2 and TRBJ2-1; TRBD2 aligns across 14 bases. The length of the CDR3 is 18 residues. CDR1 WSHSY and CDR2 SAAADI come from the germline V gene. The V gene end was trimmed by 4 bases and the J gene end by 7 bases; junction bases not matched to a gene: 12. The CDR3 region is CASSGGTSGSLNRNEQFF. CDR3 in DNA: TGCGCCAGCAGTGGGGGGACTAGCGGGAGTCTAAACCGGAATGAGCAGTTCTTC.

This chain uses TRBV5-1 with TRBJ1-1; D not certain. The V end lost 2 bases, the J end lost 4 bases, and 12 bases lay between the germline ends. Germline lookup yields CDR1 SGHRS and CDR2 YFSETQ. The CDR3 contains 14 residues. The CDR3 DNA sequence: TGCGCCAGCAGCTTAAAGTTCGGGTCCACTGAAGCTTTCTTT. Translating it yields CASSLKFGSTEAFF.

The J gene is TRBJ2-1, the V gene TRBV15; 9 nucleotides line up with TRBD1. In germline, CDR1 is LNHNV, CDR2 YYDKDF (reference sequence). V was pared by 5 bases and J by 9 bases, with 17 bases of the junction left unmatched. CDR3 length: 17 residues. CDR3 sequence: CATSFRTGTGKGSEQFF. As DNA, the CDR3 is TGTGCCACCAGCTTCAGGACAGGGACAGGGAAGGGGAGTGAGCAGTTCTTC.

The chain recombines TRBV15 with TRBJ2-4, with D tentatively TRBD1 (5 bases). This CDR3 has 16 amino acids. Trimming removed 7 bases from V and 3 bases from J, with 19 bases in between. CDR1 and CDR2 from the germline V gene are LNHNV and YYDKDF (reference sequence). In DNA form, the CDR3 reads TGTGCCACCACCCTATCTGACAGTACCAACAAAAACATTCAGTACTTC. Translated, it gives CATTLSDSTNKNIQYF.